These 22 T cell receptor beta chains were sequenced from one sample in a study of graft-versus-host responses after intestinal transplantation. Assay: immunoSEQ multiplex PCR; the TCRdb copy retains only in-frame clones and omits some. The data show roughly 97,000 clones, 80% to 95% seen once. The specimen was PBMCs, collected approximately 470 days after intestinal transplant. The receptors shown here come from a human patient who received an intestinal transplant, so some T cells may come from the graft donor.

V and J are TRBV5-1 and TRBJ1-3, with unresolved D. This CDR3 has 12 amino acids. Deletions cut 4 bases from V and 1 base from J, with 3 bases between. The germline V gene encodes CDR1 SGHRS and CDR2 YFSETQ. The DNA of the CDR3 is TGCGCCAGCAGCCATTCTGGAAACACCATATATTTT. Translating it yields CASSHSGNTIYF.

The V and J genes are TRBV9 and TRBJ1-2; no firm D call. V lost 4 bases, J lost 2 bases, and 6 bases lay in between. Germline values: CDR1 SGDLS, CDR2 YYNGEE. The CDR3 runs 12 residues. In DNA, the CDR3 is TGTGCCAGCAGCCCAGGCAACTATGGCTACACCTTC. Translating it yields CASSPGNYGYTF. Full variable domain (remainder filled in from reference TRBV9 and TRBJ1-2): DSGVTQTPKHLITATGQRVTLRCSPRSGDLSVYWYQQSLDQGLQFLIQYYNGEERAKGNILERFSAQQFPDLHSELNLSSLELGDSALYFCASSPGNYGYTFGSGTRLTVV.

The chain has TRBV5-1 and TRBJ2-1; 13 nucleotides match TRBD2. Germline CDR1 reads SGHRS; CDR2 reads YFSETQ. J gave up 9 bases and V 4 bases, and 7 bases lay outside the gene matches. The CDR3 is 15 residues long. CDR3 sequence reads: CASSPLAGGPREQFF. The CDR3 nucleotides read TGCGCCAGCAGCCCACTAGCGGGGGGGCCTCGTGAGCAGTTCTTC.

This clone was recorded once. This rearrangement joins TRBV6-6 to TRBJ2-7; D gene unclear. V was cut by 6 bases and J by 9 bases, with 15 bases left in between. The CDR3 loop spans 12 amino acids. Looked up from germline, CDR1 is MNHNY and CDR2 is SVGAGI (reference sequence). CDR3 sequence (DNA): TGTGCCAGCAGCCACCCCTCTTCCGGGCAGTACTTC. Protein: CASSHPSSGQYF.

This sequence joins TRBV9 and TRBJ1-3; possible D gene TRBD1, 5 bases. CDR1 is SGDLS, CDR2 YYNGEE, per germline. The CDR3 loop spans 19 amino acids. V lost 4 bases to trimming and J lost 0 bases, with 23 bases between them. CDR3 sequence reads: CASSWGEATILSSGNTIYF. CDR3 bases: TGTGCCAGCAGCTGGGGGGAGGCAACGATCTTGAGCTCTGGAAACACCATATATTTT.

The genes are TRBV6-6 and TRBJ1-4; TRBD1 matches at 11 bases. CDR1 and CDR2 from the germline V gene are MNHNY and SVGAGI (reference sequence). There are 15 residues in the CDR3. The V segment lost 5 bases and the J segment 8 bases; nucleotides outside the gene matches: 7. The CDR3 here is CASSNRDRGVEKLFF. CDR3 sequence (DNA): TGTGCCAGCAGTAACCGGGACAGGGGGGTGGAAAAACTGTTTTTT.

The V call is TRBV6-5, the J call TRBJ2-5; D not certain. This CDR3 is built from 15 residues. The germline gives CDR1 MNHEY, CDR2 SVGAGI. V shed 2 bases and J shed 2 bases, with 12 bases lying between them. The CDR3 is CASSYQDGRQETQYF. The CDR3 DNA sequence: TGTGCCAGCAGTTACCAAGATGGACGGCAAGAGACCCAGTACTTC.

The chain links TRBV6-4 to TRBJ1-6, with TRBD1 identical over 7 bases. The CDR3 spans 14 residues. V trimming: 3 bases; J trimming: 8 bases; junction bases outside the gene matches: 4. The germline V gene encodes CDR1 MRHNA and CDR2 SNTAGT. In nucleotides, the CDR3 is TGTGCCAGCAGTGAAGGGGGCGCCTATTCACCCCTCCACTTT. This gives the protein CASSEGGAYSPLHF.

The chain links TRBV5-1 to TRBJ1-2; D is unclear. Germline CDR1 and CDR2: SGHRS and YFSETQ. The CDR3 length is 14 residues. Trimming stripped 0 bases from V and 3 bases from J, with 9 bases between. CDR3 nucleotides: TGCGCCAGCAGCTTGGTCGTAGGCGACTATGGCTACACCTTC. As protein: CASSLVVGDYGYTF.

This chain joins TRBV4-1 and TRBJ1-5; the match to TRBD1 covers 10 bases. The CDR3 loop spans 17 amino acids. J lost 2 bases, V lost 2 bases, and 6 bases had no gene match. The germline CDR1 and CDR2 sequences are MGHRA and YSYEKL. CDR3 DNA: TGCGCCAGCAGCCAACAGACAGGGGGCACTGGCAATCAGCCCCAGCATTTT. It translates to CASSQQTGGTGNQPQHF.

The V gene is TRBV2, the J gene TRBJ1-4; 8 bases are a match to TRBD1. V shed 5 bases, J shed 0 bases, and the junction held 2 bases outside the gene matches. The CDR3 spans 15 residues. Germline loops: CDR1 SNHLY, CDR2 FYNNEI. Here the CDR3 DNA reads TGTGCCAGCAGTTTGGGACAGGCAACTAATGAAAAACTGTTTTTT. This gives the protein CASSLGQATNEKLFF.

This chain links TRBV2 with TRBJ1-6; D unresolved. The germline gives CDR1 SNHLY, CDR2 FYNNEI. The V gene lost 8 bases and the J gene lost 5 bases, with 13 bases spanning the gap. The length of the CDR3 is 14 residues. The CDR3: CASVGRRHNSPLHF. CDR3 nucleotide sequence: TGTGCCAGCGTCGGACGACGGCATAATTCACCCCTCCACTTT.

The rearrangement links TRBV6-5 to TRBJ1-1; possible D gene TRBD1, 6 bases. Trimming took off 2 bases at V and 8 bases at J, with 15 bases between the two ends. CDR1 is MNHEY, CDR2 SVGAGI, per germline. The CDR3 has 14 amino acids. CDR3 in DNA: TGTGCCAGCAGTTACAGGGGCAGGGGCTACGAAGCTTTCTTT. Protein sequence: CASSYRGRGYEAFF.

The chain has TRBV5-4 and TRBJ1-6; TRBD1 agrees at 12 bases. CDR1 and CDR2 from the germline V gene are SGHNT and YYREEE (reference sequence). V was clipped by 3 bases and J by 9 bases; unmatched bases: 4. The CDR3 totals 15 residues. CDR3 in amino acids: CASSSGTGGPSPLHF. CDR3 coding DNA: TGTGCCAGCAGCTCAGGGACAGGGGGCCCTTCACCCCTCCACTTT.

A few counts support this clone. V and J are TRBV6-4 and TRBJ2-1; the D is unclear. V was shortened by 2 bases and J by 7 bases, with 12 bases between the two germline ends. This CDR3 is 14 amino acids long. Germline V lookup: CDR1 MRHNA, CDR2 SNTAGT. CDR3 residues: CASSDEAFRNEQFF. Here the CDR3 DNA reads TGTGCCAGCAGTGACGAGGCCTTTAGGAATGAGCAGTTCTTC.

The J gene is TRBJ2-7, the V gene TRBV5-1, with unresolved D. Germline V CDR1 and CDR2: SGHRS, YFSETQ. V was shortened by 4 bases and J by 3 bases, with 11 bases between the two germline ends. This CDR3 has 13 amino acids. The CDR3 DNA follows: TGCGCCAGCAGCAAACAAGACGGCTACGAGCAGTACTTC. It codes for CASSKQDGYEQYF. Looking up the rest from reference TRBV5-1 and TRBJ2-7 gives the full variable domain: KAGVTQTPRYLIKTRGQQVTLSCSPISGHRSVSWYQQTPGQGLQFLFEYFSETQRNKGNFPGRFSGRQFSNSRSEMNVSTLELGDSALYLCASSKQDGYEQYFGPGTRLTVT.

J is TRBJ2-1 and V is TRBV6-5, with 12 bases matching TRBD2. This CDR3 is 15 amino acids long. Germline CDR1 and CDR2: MNHEY and SVGAGI. The junction had 2 bases not matched to a gene; V was cut back by 5 bases and J by 3 bases. The CDR3 here is CASSQLAGGYNEQFF. The CDR3 region has the DNA TGTGCCAGCAGTCAACTAGCGGGAGGCTACAATGAGCAGTTCTTC.

The chain has TRBV2 and TRBJ1-5, with D uncertain. This CDR3 contains 14 residues. Germline V CDR1 and CDR2: SNHLY, FYNNEI. With 7 bases removed from V and 4 bases from J, the gap between germline ends came to 14 bases. CDR3 in amino acids: CASTPWSRNQPQHF. CDR3 nucleotides: TGTGCCAGCACCCCGTGGTCCCGGAATCAGCCCCAGCATTTT.

The chain joins TRBV5-1 to TRBJ2-3, with 12 positions matching TRBD2. J lost 3 bases, V lost 6 bases, and 5 bases had no gene match. The germline CDR1 and CDR2 sequences are SGHRS and YFSETQ. This CDR3 is 15 amino acids long. The CDR3 DNA reads TGCGCCAGCACCCGGACTAGCGGGGAGACAGATACGCAGTATTTT. Residues: CASTRTSGETDTQYF.

Notes on this clone: A read error may account for a junction end that differs from germline. This chain joins TRBV7-7 and TRBJ2-5, with D perhaps TRBD1 (5 bases). The DNA end favors TRBJ2-7, so the J call may be wrong. The CDR3 covers 13 residues. Germline lookup yields CDR1 SSHAT and CDR2 FNYEAQ (reference sequence). The CDR3 spells CASSLSRDYEQYF. CDR3 DNA sequence: TGTGCTAGCAGCTTAAGCAGGGACTACGAGCAGTACTTC.

The rearrangement joins TRBV6-5 to TRBJ1-6, with D unresolved. The CDR3 consists of 11 residues. Per germline, CDR1 MNHEY and CDR2 SVGAGI. V lost 6 bases and J lost 5, with 2 bases in between. This CDR3 reads CASSHNSPLHF. The CDR3 nucleotides read TGTGCCAGCAGCCATAATTCACCCCTCCACTTT.

The CDR3 sequence: CASQIRTGPPDTQYF. CDR3 bases: TGTGCCAGCCAGATTCGGACAGGGCCCCCAGATACGCAGTATTTT. This chain links TRBV6-5 with TRBJ2-3, with TRBD1 matching over 8 bases. Trimming cost V 8 bases and J 4 bases; bases outside gene matches: 11. CDR3 size: 15 residues. Per the germline V gene, CDR1 is MNHEY and CDR2 is SVGAGI.